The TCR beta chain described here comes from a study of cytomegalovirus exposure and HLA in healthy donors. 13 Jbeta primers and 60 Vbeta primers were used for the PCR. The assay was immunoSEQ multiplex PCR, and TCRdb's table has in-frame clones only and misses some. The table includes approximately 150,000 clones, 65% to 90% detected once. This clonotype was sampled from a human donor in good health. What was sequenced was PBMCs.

The CDR3 loop is CASSPGSGELFF. CDR3 bases: TGTGCCAGCAGCCCGGGTTCCGGGGAGCTGTTTTTT. This sequence joins TRBV7-8 and TRBJ2-2; D ambiguous. Germline V CDR1 and CDR2: SGHVS, FQNEAQ. V gave up 5 bases and J gave up 6 bases, with 7 bases separating them. The CDR3 length is 12 residues.